The following is a TCR beta chain sequence with its context. The antigen it binds to is not known. Base qualities are not at hand, and no much larger clone is one base apart. The immunoSEQ Assay, a bias-controlled multiplex PCR, was used to amplify TCRbeta CDR3 regions from genomic DNA. Regarding the original processing steps: The number of nucleated cells in each sample was estimated from the amplification of reference gene primers within the assay. To quantify the absolute abundance of each unique TCRbeta CDR3 rearrangement, sequence reads were collapsed and filtered. For each sample, productive Simpson clonality was calculated as the square root of Simpson's diversity index over productive rearrangements. TCRdb mirrors the immuneACCESS table, restricted to in-frame sequences. Some clones are absent from its copies; in checked studies, under half trace to an unresolved V gene, and the reason for the others is unknown. Clonal size and the V and J genes are those of that table, whereas D and trimming came from the DNA. Within this sample are over 65,000 clones, with around 89% of them counted one time only. The top ten clonotypes cover over 0.95% of the sample.

Measured from the cysteine to the phenylalanine, the CDR3 is 18 residues long. Only the CDR3 DNA stays, 54 bases, in frame from base 1. Trimming leaves V shorter by 5 bases and J shorter by 10 bases, with the junction holding 22 bases beyond the gene matches. Via the germline V gene (reference sequence), CDR1 is WNHNN and CDR2 SYGVQD. This record belongs to a study of blood T cell repertoires in COVID-19 (TCRdb year 2020). At the level of the whole study: Collaborator samples came from the United States, Italy and Spain and covered acute and convalescent phases of COVID-19. The repertoires were released in a freely available public database intended as a resource for research on the immune response to SARS-CoV-2. The sample metadata nearly always contained a de-identified subject ID, COVID-19 status, age in years and sex. The samples were drawn from the first 160 participants of the ongoing ImmuneRACE study and from 950 to 1,500 subjects provided by 6 global collaborators. The prospective study material was composed of cDNA or gDNA derived from T cells, B-cell-depleted T cells, or PBMCs. Where HLA class I and class II types were available, the types were taken from metadata supplied by the sample provider, not from assay-based typing. The dataset comprised deeply sampled blood TCRbeta repertoires from subjects exposed to, actively infected with, or recovered from COVID-19. Findings and caveats that apply to the study as a whole: Clinical and demographic metadata were provided uncurated, with the amount varying by source and participant.

Each collaborating institution followed its own protocols to collect whole blood in K2EDTA tubes. Collaborator samples were shipped for TCRbeta analysis as frozen whole blood, isolated PBMCs, or DNA extracted from either sample type. The chain is assembled from TRBV10-1 and TRBJ1-1, with 10 bases in between that match TRBD1. This sequence originates from a woman aged 55-70 years with acute or convalescent COVID-19. Source material: peripheral blood. The CDR3 region has the sequence CASSSNPGTGALRGGAFF. In nucleotide form, the sequence is TGCGCCAGCAGTTCGAATCCCGGGACAGGGGCCCTCAGGGGAGGAGCTTTCTTT.